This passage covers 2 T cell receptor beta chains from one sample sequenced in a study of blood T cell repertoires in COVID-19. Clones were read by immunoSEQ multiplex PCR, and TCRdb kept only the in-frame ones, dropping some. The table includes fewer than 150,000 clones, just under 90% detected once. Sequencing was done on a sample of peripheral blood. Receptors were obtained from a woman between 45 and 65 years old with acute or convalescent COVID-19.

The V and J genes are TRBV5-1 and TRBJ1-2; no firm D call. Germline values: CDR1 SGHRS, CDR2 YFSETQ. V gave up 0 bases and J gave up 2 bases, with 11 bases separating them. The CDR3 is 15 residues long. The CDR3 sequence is CASSLGKGGNYGYTF. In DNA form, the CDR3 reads TGCGCCAGCAGCTTGGGAAAGGGAGGCAACTATGGCTACACCTTC.

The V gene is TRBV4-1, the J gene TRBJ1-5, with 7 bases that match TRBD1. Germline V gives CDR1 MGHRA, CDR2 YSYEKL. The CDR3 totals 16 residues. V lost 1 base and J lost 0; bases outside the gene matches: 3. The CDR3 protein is CASSQATGDSNQPQHF. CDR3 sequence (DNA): TGCGCCAGCAGCCAAGCCACAGGGGATAGCAATCAGCCCCAGCATTTT.